This section outlines one T cell receptor beta chain sequence together with its context. Its cognate antigen is unknown. A second PCR of about 7 to 12 cycles used a sample-barcoded 5' primer and a J-beta primer mix. Template switching added a 12-random-nucleotide identifier to every cDNA molecule. TCRdb used MiXCR to reprocess the 5' RACE reads, holding one entry per CDR3 protein. The repertoire holds approximately 940,000 distinct CDR3 sequences, roughly 50% seen once, with 10% to 15% in the top ten. The data belong to a study of blood T cells in healthy people across ages. Study-level background: Roughly one uniquely barcoded beta molecule per two T cells was captured.

Every sample had a minimum of 7 million PBMCs isolated. Germline loops: CDR1 MDHEN, CDR2 SYDVKM. Trimming took off 8 bases at V and 3 bases at J, with 4 bases between the two ends. The CDR3 is made up of 10 amino acids. Points from the study as a whole: A greater number of naive CD4+ cells and higher diversity distinguished long-lived donors from aged donors.

The specimen sequenced was blood. The genes are TRBV28 and TRBJ1-1; D not certain. This TCR was sampled from a man aged 30 to 39 in good health. The CDR3, as DNA: TGTGCCAGCGAGCACACTGAAGCTTTCTTT. Its translation is CASEHTEAFF.